The rows below give T cell receptor beta chains drawn from one sample of a study of neurological immune-mediated disorders. Each CDR3 protein gets one entry after TCRdb re-called the 5' RACE reads with MiXCR. The sample has roughly 65,000 distinct CDR3 sequences; roughly 5% are singletons. Sequencing was carried out using PBMCs. These receptors were collected from a human donor with multiple sclerosis. The donor label of this sample is uncertain. CDR3s leave out the opening cysteine and the closing phenylalanine or tryptophan.

v_gene | CDR3aa
TRBV7-9 | ASSLAVTRLYGYT
TRBV28 | ASSSLNYGYT
TRBV7-2 | ASRQGRDYGYT
TRBV7-9 | ASSRGGVEAF
TRBV7-2 | ASSSPLADHLTDTQY
TRBV28 | ASSSGAGNEKLF
TRBV27 | ASSLSPNRGAMNTEAF
TRBV5-1 | ASSFGTVISFSTDTQY
TRBV5-1 | ASSARDRGFYGYT
TRBV5-1 | ASSSALQGTGSYNEQF
TRBV27 | ASGGWDRGLRGNTEAF
TRBV12-3/TRBV12-4 | ASSLAVGRGDEVFQQY
TRBV20-1 | SAGTGYQPQH
TRBV5-1 | ASSLTRPTGELF
TRBV5-1 | ASSSGLSGELF
TRBV20-1 | SAPPQGSKAF
TRBV5-1 | ASSLDEGYYEQY
TRBV5-1 | ASSLAGEGGYNEQF
TRBV5-1 | ASSLDSEGPQH
TRBV29-1 | SALRAGMNTEAF
TRBV9 | ASSRGSPGDTQY
TRBV12-3/TRBV12-4 | ASSESPRDYQF
TRBV7-8 | ASSLEGLGQETQY
TRBV20-1 | SALDRKSAGTEAF
TRBV9 | ASSVGGSGDYNEQF
TRBV12-3/TRBV12-4 | ASSLTLNTGELF
TRBV7-3 | ASSLIPGQMETQY
TRBV20-1 | SARTQGNQPQH
TRBV7-3 | ASSPGQGNTEAF
TRBV6-6 | ASSYSITEAF
TRBV2 | ASRRAKGEQY
TRBV20-1 | SAEPASSTGKYYNEQF
TRBV5-1 | ASRETGNRYGYT
TRBV29-1 | SVEGTTGKNTGELF
TRBV5-1 | ASSLGPAGGEKLF
TRBV7-9 | ASSVDRLSYEQY
TRBV5-1 | ASSTGQGYNEQF
TRBV29-1 | SAVRDIVADTQY
TRBV6-6 | ASTRQRGTEAF
TRBV5-1 | ASSLDQGGTEAF
TRBV29-1 | SVTQGADTQY
TRBV29-1 | SVEDHRDNYNEQF
TRBV5-6 | ASSFLSGYTEAF
TRBV5-1 | ASSPTGVRLVGETQY
TRBV29-1 | SVPGQGASGDGYT
TRBV5-6 | ASSLVSGGRRETQY
TRBV5-1 | ASSFRSTDISVNTEAF
TRBV5-1 | ASSLDGYNEQF
TRBV6-5 | ASSYSGGQAIYTGELF
TRBV5-1 | ASSTSGQGWTEAF
TRBV5-1 | ASSSLAGRDTQY
TRBV29-1 | SVAQRGGSHNEQF
TRBV20-1 | SAIETGGDYGYT
TRBV7-2 | ASSLNPRGRYGYT
TRBV15 | ATSRGETQY
TRBV12-3/TRBV12-4 | ASSVYSNTEAF
TRBV14 | ASSQGSAGGSYNEQF
TRBV7-2 | ASSLEESAYEQY
TRBV7-2 | ASSASGGSSYEQY